The entry below describes one TCR beta chain. Source study methods: Reference gene primer amplification yielded estimated nucleated cell counts. Sequencing was performed with immunoSEQ multiplex PCR; in TCRdb, only in-frame clones are kept and a portion is missing. D and trimming were read from the DNA, whereas the V and J calls and clone size are those reported in that table. The data contain some 98,000 clones, around 82% of them seen just once; the ten biggest clones take up approximately 11%. This record belongs to a study of blood T cell repertoires in COVID-19. The CDR3 spans 15 residues. Germline-derived CDR1 and CDR2 are KGHSH and LQKENI. The V segment lost 4 bases and the J segment 5 bases; nucleotides outside the gene matches: 11.

The sequence was collected from a man aged 65-85 years with active or convalescent COVID-19. The chain has TRBV18 and TRBJ2-7; 7 nucleotides line up with TRBD1. Sequenced material: peripheral blood. CDR3 residues: CASSRSVGTGDEQYF. In DNA, the CDR3 is TGTGCCAGCTCACGCTCGGTCGGAACAGGGGACGAGCAGTACTTC. Full variable domain (missing parts from reference TRBV18 and TRBJ2-7): NAGVMQNPRHLVRRRGQEARLRCSPMKGHSHVYWYRQLPEEGLKFMVYLQKENIIDESGMPKERFSAEFPKEGPSILRIQQVVRGDSAAYFCASSRSVGTGDEQYFGPGTRLTVT.